This is a list of T cell receptor beta chains from one sample in a study of Graves' ophthalmopathy and Graves' hyperthyroidism. TCRdb independently ran MiXCR on the multiplex PCR reads; one entry per CDR3 protein. Seen here are about 620,000 distinct CDR3 sequences, over 20% observed once, and the top ten hold roughly 6.9%. Sequencing used peripheral blood. All receptors derive from a woman under 30 with stable Graves' hyperthyroidism. Some clones in this sample may be carry-over from other donors' samples. The CDR3 runs from the conserved cysteine through the conserved F or W. The D gene is left open where the match is weak. Only part of the rows carry a size: once, few, many, or a class if the clone is expanded.

size	J	D	V	CDR3	DNA
many	TRBJ1-5	TRBD1	TRBV20-1	CSAIQGDGNQPQHF	TGCAGTGCCATACAGGGGGACGGCAATCAGCCCCAGCATTTT
many	TRBJ1-5	NA	TRBV4-1	CASSRGMELNQPQHF	TGCGCCAGCAGCCGGGGAATGGAGCTAAATCAGCCCCAGCATTTT
many	TRBJ1-2	NA	TRBV2	CASSEVDFGFGYTF	TGTGCCAGCAGCGAAGTCGATTTTGGGTTTGGCTACACCTTC
few	TRBJ2-1	NA	TRBV27	CASSPIPGPSSYNEQFF	TGTGCCAGCAGTCCTATTCCGGGACCCAGCTCCTACAATGAGCAGTTCTTC
NA	TRBJ2-7	NA	TRBV5-1	CASSPREGTYEQYF	TGCGCCAGCAGCCCCCGGGAAGGGACCTACGAGCAGTACTTC
many	TRBJ2-7	TRBD2	TRBV15	CATSREGGSLGYEQYF	TGTGCCACCAGCAGAGAGGGCGGGAGTCTGGGCTACGAGCAGTACTTC
many	TRBJ2-7	NA	TRBV28	CASSFWPSTYEQYF	TGTGCCAGCAGTTTCTGGCCTAGTACCTACGAGCAGTACTTC
many	TRBJ2-7	TRBD1	TRBV28	CASSLDRGRSYEQYF	TGTGCCAGCAGTTTAGACAGGGGACGCTCCTACGAGCAGTACTTC
many	TRBJ2-7	NA	TRBV12-3/TRBV12-4	CASSHLGAGSTQQYF	TGTGCCAGCAGTCACCTGGGGGCAGGGAGTACGCAGCAGTACTTC
many	TRBJ2-7	TRBD1	TRBV13	CASSLGRTGGIFSYEQYF	TGTGCCAGCAGCTTAGGAAGGACAGGGGGCATTTTCAGTTACGAGCAGTACTTC
NA	TRBJ2-5	TRBD2	TRBV30	CAVSAGVQETQYF	TGTGCCGTGTCAGCGGGGGTACAAGAGACCCAGTACTTC
many	TRBJ2-5	NA	TRBV27	CASSLFPGDDIETQYF	TGTGCCAGCAGTTTATTCCCGGGGGACGATATAGAGACCCAGTACTTC
many	TRBJ1-2	NA	TRBV5-1	CASSLDHTGYGYTF	TGCGCCAGCAGCTTGGACCATACAGGCTATGGCTACACCTTC
NA	TRBJ2-5	TRBD2	TRBV20-1	CSATGLAGETQYF	TGCAGTGCTACAGGACTAGCGGGAGAGACCCAGTACTTC
NA	TRBJ1-3	NA	TRBV12-3/TRBV12-4	CASSFWGAGNTIYF	TGTGCCAGCAGTTTTTGGGGGGCTGGAAACACCATATATTTT
few	TRBJ2-2	TRBD1	TRBV6-1	CASSLMGQPNTGELFF	TGTGCCAGCAGTCTGATGGGACAGCCGAACACCGGGGAGCTGTTTTTT
few	TRBJ1-5	NA	TRBV28	CASREPGPNNQPQHF	TGTGCCAGCAGGGAGCCGGGACCGAACAATCAGCCCCAGCATTTT
many	TRBJ2-2	NA	TRBV10-2	CASSESASGELFF	TGCGCCAGCAGTGAGTCTGCTAGCGGGGAGCTGTTTTTT
many	TRBJ2-5	NA	TRBV10-3	CATTPGGAQETQYF	TGTGCCACAACCCCTGGGGGGGCCCAAGAGACCCAGTACTTC
NA	TRBJ2-5	TRBD1	TRBV7-2	CASSSRDRDLETQYF	TGTGCCAGCAGTTCCCGGGACAGGGATTTAGAGACCCAGTACTTC
NA	TRBJ2-2	NA	TRBV5-6	CASSLLGDGTGELFF	TGTGCCAGCAGCTTGCTGGGGGATGGTACCGGGGAGCTGTTTTTT
many	TRBJ2-2	NA	TRBV29-1	CSVRRASRAGELFF	TGCAGCGTTCGTAGGGCTAGCAGGGCCGGGGAGCTGTTTTTT
NA	TRBJ2-5	TRBD1	TRBV7-9	CASIFLGQGGTQYF	TGTGCCAGCATCTTTCTCGGACAGGGAGGGACCCAGTACTTC
NA	TRBJ1-5	NA	TRBV28	CASSLMADSFGHYSNQPQHF	TGTGCCAGCAGTTTAATGGCGGACAGCTTCGGCCATTATAGCAATCAGCCCCAGCATTTT
many	TRBJ2-5	NA	TRBV4-2	CASSQDEGGETQYF	TGTGCCAGCAGCCAAGACGAGGGGGGGGAGACCCAGTACTTC
many	TRBJ1-2	TRBD1	TRBV20-1	CSAYTGTAFNYGYTF	TGCAGTGCTTATACCGGGACAGCCTTTAACTATGGCTACACCTTC
many	TRBJ2-5	TRBD1	TRBV2	CASRNRDRGLETQYF	TGTGCCAGCAGGAATCGGGACAGGGGGCTGGAGACCCAGTACTTC
many	TRBJ1-2	NA	TRBV5-5	CASSYHRIPNYGYTF	TGTGCCAGCAGCTACCACAGGATTCCTAACTATGGCTACACCTTC
NA	TRBJ1-2	NA	TRBV18	CASSPLADPEYGYTF	TGTGCCAGCTCACCACTGGCGGACCCAGAATATGGCTACACCTTC
few	TRBJ2-5	TRBD2	TRBV2	CASSGGGSGETQYF	TGTGCCAGTAGCGGGGGGGGCAGCGGGGAGACCCAGTACTTC
NA	TRBJ2-5	TRBD1	TRBV12-3/TRBV12-4	CASSLGQGVEETQYF	TGTGCCAGCAGTTTAGGACAGGGGGTGGAAGAGACCCAGTACTTC
many	TRBJ1-1	NA	TRBV7-9	CASSLGDSMNTEAFF	TGTGCCAGCAGCTTAGGCGACAGCATGAACACTGAAGCTTTCTTT
many	TRBJ2-7	NA	TRBV25-1	CASSFGQRSYEQYF	TGTGCCAGCAGTTTCGGACAGCGCTCCTACGAGCAGTACTTC
many	TRBJ1-1	NA	TRBV15	CATSRGPGGATEAFF	TGTGCCACCAGCAGAGGTCCGGGAGGTGCCACTGAAGCTTTCTTT
NA	TRBJ1-6	NA	TRBV12-3/TRBV12-4	CASSLGTDHSPLHF	TGTGCCAGCAGTTTAGGGACAGATCACTCACCCCTCCACTTT
NA	TRBJ2-7	TRBD2	TRBV5-1	CASSLAHGLAYEQYF	TGCGCCAGCAGCTTGGCCCACGGACTAGCCTACGAGCAGTACTTC
many	TRBJ2-7	TRBD1	TRBV5-1	CASSLSHGTGGHEQYF	TGCGCCAGCAGCCTGTCACACGGGACAGGGGGTCACGAGCAGTACTTC